The subject of this entry is one T cell receptor (beta chain). The sample holds many counts of this clonotype. What this receptor recognizes is not known. No much larger clone exists at a distance of one base, and base qualities are not known. Library preparation employed RACE. This sample was sequenced with a NextSeq 500. During library preparation, unique molecular identifiers were attached to individual cDNA molecules so that TCRs could be counted in a quantitative, reproducible way. Each blood RNA sample was used to sequence both TCR alpha and TCR beta chains. The authors' analysis ran thus. A median of around 100,000 TCRs per sample was observed, with a range of 23,224 to 690,600. The Decombinator software suite was used to annotate V, J and CDR3 in the TCR reads. To make PS versus PT1 abundance plots, every sample was subsampled to the same number of TCRs (28,000). Expanded TCRs were defined as absent before sensitization and observed at least eight times at the 2-week time point. The public sequencing data were trimmed at Q25 with fastp and processed into clonotypes with MiXCR by TCRdb, which kept only in-frame beta chains. One record per CDR3 amino acid sequence lists the most common genes and DNA. These V and J calls originate from TCRdb's pipeline instead of the authors' own analysis. The sample table records fewer than 80,000 distinct CDR3 sequences; about a tenth of these occur just once. The ten most abundant clones make up 6.8% of the sample.

Between the V and J ends, shortened by 5 bases and 10 bases respectively, the junction contains 14 bases. The CDR1 and CDR2 encoded by the germline V gene (reference sequence) are SEHNR and FQNEAQ. The CDR3 contains 12 residues, cysteine and phenylalanine counted. The DNA shown is the 36-base CDR3, in frame from base 1. The data were obtained in a study of human T cells and chemical hapten exposure (dated by TCRdb to about 2021). With regard to the full study: For sensitization, 2% DPC in acetone was applied to a roughly 2 cm by roughly 2 cm area of upper inner arm skin. Alopecia areata with under or over 50% scalp involvement, alopecia totalis and alopecia universalis were represented in the patient cohort, which was mostly female. Libraries were pooled for sequencing, and variation in per-sample TCR yields was attributed mainly to small differences in library volumes within the pool. Patch testing on the upper back used Finn chambers containing 0.01% DPC, with scoring done after 6 days according to International Contact Dermatitis Research Group standards. This study followed changes in the peripheral blood TCR repertoire in vivo during primary and secondary sensitization of alopecia patients to the hapten diphenylcyclopropenone (DPC). Throughout the approximately 25-week study period, patients were also given weekly therapeutic DPC doses on the scalp. Around 30 alopecia patients provided blood for TCR sequencing at one to four time points (pre-sensitization, 2, 6 and 24 weeks). Patient blood was sampled pre-sensitization (week 0) and at 2, 6 and about 24 weeks after DPC sensitization. Paper-wide results and their limitations: Alopecia, a presumed autoimmune disease, was present in all patients, so the immune response of the patients might differ from that of healthy individuals. Repeated subsampling changed both the strength of the expansion versus patch-test correlation and the threshold at which that correlation became significant. DPC sensitization did not change how many TCRs were above 1 in 1000 frequency, and no evidence was found of alterations in global repertoire structure. Significantly more large CDR3 similarity clusters were formed by expanded TCRs than by pre-sensitization or healthy control sets, consistent with antigen-driven responses. A positive correlation was found between the number of PT1 expanded TCRs and patch test score, with significance reached at thresholds 8, 16 and 32 but not 4.

What the time point label conveys for this sample: patch test 2, 6 weeks after DPC sensitization. The sample's treatment or condition label, in plain terms: therapeutic diphenylcyclopropenone sensitization with weekly scalp DPC. At every patch-test visit, the blood draw took place before the patch test was put on. Eligible patients were aged 18 to 70, diagnosed with alopecia, deemed suitable for DPC therapy, and excluded if pregnant. Unfractionated whole blood was collected in Tempus Blood RNA tubes, and total RNA was extracted from that blood. The chain was built from TRBV7-9 and TRBJ1-2, with an unclear D gene assignment. The clonotype comes from a woman in her forties or fifties with alopecia areata. Some clones in this sample may be carry-over from other donors' samples. The sample was whole blood, taken in connection with sensitization to the hapten diphenylcyclopropenone (DPC). The nucleotide sequence reads as follows: TGTGCCAGCAGCCCTAGTGTCGGGGACTACACCTTC. Translation gives CASSPSVGDYTF.